This record concerns one T cell receptor (beta chain) sequence. Its matching antigen is unknown. The sample comes from a study of CXCR3-negative and CXCR3-positive naive CD8 T cells. Study-wide points: Both naive subsets showed comparably high diversity, and memory CD8+ cells showed much lower diversity. More hydrophobic TRB CDR3s were found in CXCR3-positive naive cells than in CXCR3-negative naive cells.

Looked up from germline, CDR1 is MDHEN and CDR2 is SYDVKM. The CDR3 is 14 residues long. The study made its TRB cDNA libraries by 5' RACE, adding UMI labels. One entry per CDR3 protein, without DNA, is what TCRdb gives after re-calling the 5' RACE reads. The record lists roughly 86,000 distinct CDR3 sequences, of which the ten most abundant hold 0.85% to 1.4%. CD45RO-CCR7+CD27+CD95- defined naive CD8+ T cells. J is TRBJ2-5 and V is TRBV28; TCRdb reports TRBD2, a call that lacks DNA to check it against. Sequencing used naive CXCR3- CD8+ T cells from blood. Subset given: CD45RO-CCR7+CD27+CD95- naive CD8+ T cells lacking CXCR3 (TNR3-). The source of this sequence is a human donor in good health. Some clones in this sample may be carry-over from other donors' samples. CDR3 region: CASSHLDPAETQYF.